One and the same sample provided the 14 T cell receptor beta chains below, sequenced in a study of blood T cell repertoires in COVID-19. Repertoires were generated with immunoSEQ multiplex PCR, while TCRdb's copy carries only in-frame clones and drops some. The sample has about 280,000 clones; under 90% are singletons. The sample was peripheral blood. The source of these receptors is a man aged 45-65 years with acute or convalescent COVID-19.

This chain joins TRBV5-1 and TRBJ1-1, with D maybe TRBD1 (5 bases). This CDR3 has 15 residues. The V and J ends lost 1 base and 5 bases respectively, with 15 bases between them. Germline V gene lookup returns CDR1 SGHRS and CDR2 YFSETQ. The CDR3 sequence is CASSLSRPGPTEAFF. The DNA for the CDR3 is TGCGCCAGCAGCTTGTCTCGTCCAGGGCCGACTGAAGCTTTCTTT.

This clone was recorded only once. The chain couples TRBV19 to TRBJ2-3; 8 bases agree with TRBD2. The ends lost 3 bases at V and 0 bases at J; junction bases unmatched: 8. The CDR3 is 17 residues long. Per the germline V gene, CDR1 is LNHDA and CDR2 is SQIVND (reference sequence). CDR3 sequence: CASSMVAGHSSTDTQYF. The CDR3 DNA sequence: TGTGCCAGTAGTATGGTAGCGGGGCACTCAAGCACAGATACGCAGTATTTT.

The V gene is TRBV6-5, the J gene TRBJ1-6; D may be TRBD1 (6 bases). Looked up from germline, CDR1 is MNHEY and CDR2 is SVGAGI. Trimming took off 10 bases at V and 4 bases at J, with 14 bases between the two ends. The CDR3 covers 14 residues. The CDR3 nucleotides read TGTGCCACCCGGACAGCCTCTTATAATTCACCCCTCCACTTT. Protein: CATRTASYNSPLHF.

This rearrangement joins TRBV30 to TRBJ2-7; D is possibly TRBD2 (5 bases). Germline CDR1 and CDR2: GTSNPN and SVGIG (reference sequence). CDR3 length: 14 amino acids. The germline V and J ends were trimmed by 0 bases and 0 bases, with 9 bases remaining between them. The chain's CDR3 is CAWSVWEISYEQYF. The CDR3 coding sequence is TGTGCCTGGAGTGTTTGGGAGATCTCCTACGAGCAGTACTTC.

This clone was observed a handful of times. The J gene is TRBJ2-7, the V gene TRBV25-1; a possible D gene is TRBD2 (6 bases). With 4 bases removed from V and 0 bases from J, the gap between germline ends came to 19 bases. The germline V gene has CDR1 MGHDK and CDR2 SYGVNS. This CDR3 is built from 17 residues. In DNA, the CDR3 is TGTGCCAGCAGTGTAGGGGACTTTACGGGTTACTCCTACGAGCAGTACTTC. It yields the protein CASSVGDFTGYSYEQYF.

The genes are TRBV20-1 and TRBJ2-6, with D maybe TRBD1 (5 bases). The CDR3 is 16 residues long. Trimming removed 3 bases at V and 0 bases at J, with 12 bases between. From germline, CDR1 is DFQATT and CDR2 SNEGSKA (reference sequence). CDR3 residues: CSASLQGSSGANVLTF. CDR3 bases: TGCAGTGCTAGTCTTCAGGGAAGCTCTGGGGCCAACGTCCTGACTTTC.

The CDR3 region is CASSQDTRDRGNQPQHF. The DNA for the CDR3 is TGTGCCAGCAGCCAAGATACCCGGGACAGGGGCAATCAGCCCCAGCATTTT. This chain connects TRBV4-2 to TRBJ1-5, with 9 bases aligning to TRBD1. The V gene end was trimmed by 0 bases and the J gene end by 2 bases; junction bases not matched to a gene: 5. The CDR3 contains 17 residues. Germline V CDR1 and CDR2: LGHNA, YNFKEQ.

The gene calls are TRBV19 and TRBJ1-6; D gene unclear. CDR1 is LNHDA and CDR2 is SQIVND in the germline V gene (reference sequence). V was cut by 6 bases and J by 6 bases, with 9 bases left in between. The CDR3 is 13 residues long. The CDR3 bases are TGTGCCAGTAGAATGACGGGTAATTCACCCCTCCACTTT. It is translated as CASRMTGNSPLHF.

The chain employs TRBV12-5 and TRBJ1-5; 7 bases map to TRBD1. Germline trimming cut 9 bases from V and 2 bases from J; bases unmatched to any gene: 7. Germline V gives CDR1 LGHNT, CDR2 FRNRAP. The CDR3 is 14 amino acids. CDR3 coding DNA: TGTGCTAGCGGGACAGCGCTTGGCAATCAGCCCCAGCATTTT. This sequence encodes CASGTALGNQPQHF.

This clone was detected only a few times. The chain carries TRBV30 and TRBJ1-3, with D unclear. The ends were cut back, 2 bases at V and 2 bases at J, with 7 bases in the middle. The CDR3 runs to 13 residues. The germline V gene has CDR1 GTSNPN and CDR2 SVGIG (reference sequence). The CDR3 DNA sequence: TGTGCCTGGAGTAACGGTGCTGGAAACACCATATATTTT. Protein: CAWSNGAGNTIYF.

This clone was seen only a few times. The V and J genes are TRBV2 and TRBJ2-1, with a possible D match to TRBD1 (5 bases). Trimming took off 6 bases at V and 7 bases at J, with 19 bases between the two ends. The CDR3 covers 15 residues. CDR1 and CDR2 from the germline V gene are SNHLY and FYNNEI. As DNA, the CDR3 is TGTGCCAGCAGGGCTCAAGGGTGGGGCAAAAATGAGCAGTTCTTC. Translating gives CASRAQGWGKNEQFF.

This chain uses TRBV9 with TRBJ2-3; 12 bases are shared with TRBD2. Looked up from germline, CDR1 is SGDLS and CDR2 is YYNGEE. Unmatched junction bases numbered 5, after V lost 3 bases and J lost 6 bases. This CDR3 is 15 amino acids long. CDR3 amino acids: CASSASGTSGDTQYF. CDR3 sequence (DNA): TGTGCCAGCAGCGCATCCGGGACTAGCGGGGATACGCAGTATTTT.

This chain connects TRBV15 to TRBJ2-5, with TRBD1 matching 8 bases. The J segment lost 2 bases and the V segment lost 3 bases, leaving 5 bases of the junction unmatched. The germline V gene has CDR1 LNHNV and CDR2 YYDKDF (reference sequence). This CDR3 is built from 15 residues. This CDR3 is CATSRIRGPQETQYF. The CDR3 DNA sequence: TGTGCCACCAGCAGGATCAGGGGGCCACAAGAGACCCAGTACTTC.

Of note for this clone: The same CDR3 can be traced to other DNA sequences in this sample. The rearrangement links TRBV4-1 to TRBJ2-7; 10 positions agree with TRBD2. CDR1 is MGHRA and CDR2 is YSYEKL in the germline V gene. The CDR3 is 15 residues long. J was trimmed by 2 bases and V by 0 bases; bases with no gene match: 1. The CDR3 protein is CASSQEGLAAYEQYF. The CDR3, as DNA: TGCGCCAGCAGCCAAGAAGGACTAGCGGCCTACGAGCAGTACTTC.